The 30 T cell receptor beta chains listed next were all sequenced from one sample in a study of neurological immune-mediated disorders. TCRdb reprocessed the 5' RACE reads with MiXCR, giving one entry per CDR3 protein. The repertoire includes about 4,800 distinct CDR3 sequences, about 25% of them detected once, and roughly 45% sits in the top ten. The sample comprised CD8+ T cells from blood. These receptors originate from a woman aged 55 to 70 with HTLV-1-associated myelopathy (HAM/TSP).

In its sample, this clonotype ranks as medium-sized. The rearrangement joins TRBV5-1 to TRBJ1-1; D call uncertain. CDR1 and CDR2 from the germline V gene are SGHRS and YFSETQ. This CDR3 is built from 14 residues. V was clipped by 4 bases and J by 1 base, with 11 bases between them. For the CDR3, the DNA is TGCGCCAGCAGCCCTAGGCCCTGGAACACTGAAGCTTTCTTT. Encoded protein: CASSPRPWNTEAFF.

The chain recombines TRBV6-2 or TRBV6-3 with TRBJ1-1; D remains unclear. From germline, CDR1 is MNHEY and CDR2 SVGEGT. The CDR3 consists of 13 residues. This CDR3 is CESSLGQSRRAFF. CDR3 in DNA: TGTGAAAGCAGCCTCGGGCAGTCGCGGAGGGCTTTCTTT.

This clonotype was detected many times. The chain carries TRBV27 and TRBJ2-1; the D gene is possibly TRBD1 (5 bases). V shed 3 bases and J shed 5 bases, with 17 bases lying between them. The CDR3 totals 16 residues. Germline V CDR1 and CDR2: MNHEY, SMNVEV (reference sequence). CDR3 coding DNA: TGTGCCAGCAGTTTGGGTTTGGCAGGGAAACACAATGAGCAGTTCTTC. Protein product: CASSLGLAGKHNEQFF.

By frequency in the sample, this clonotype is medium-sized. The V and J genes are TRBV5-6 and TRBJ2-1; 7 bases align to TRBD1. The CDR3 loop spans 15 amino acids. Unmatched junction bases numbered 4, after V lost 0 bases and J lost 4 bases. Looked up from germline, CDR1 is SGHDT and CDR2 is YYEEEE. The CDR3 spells CASSLGDRAYNEQFF. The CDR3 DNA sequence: TGTGCCAGCAGCTTGGGAGACAGGGCGTACAATGAGCAGTTCTTC.

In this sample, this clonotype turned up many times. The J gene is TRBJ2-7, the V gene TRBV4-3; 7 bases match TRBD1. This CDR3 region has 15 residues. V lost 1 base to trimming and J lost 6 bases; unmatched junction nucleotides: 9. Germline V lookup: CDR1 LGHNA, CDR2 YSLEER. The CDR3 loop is CASSQGGTGVSEQYF. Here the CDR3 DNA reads TGCGCCAGCAGCCAAGGGGGCACAGGGGTGAGCGAGCAGTACTTC.

This CDR3 reads CASSLPSGGLSSYNEQFF. The CDR3 region has the DNA TGTGCCAGCAGCTTACCTAGCGGGGGACTAAGCTCCTACAATGAGCAGTTCTTC. This chain connects TRBV7-9 to TRBJ2-1; 10 positions agree with TRBD2. CDR3 length: 18 residues. Germline V gives CDR1 SEHNR, CDR2 FQNEAQ (reference sequence). The V segment lost 2 bases and the J segment 0 bases; nucleotides outside the gene matches: 7.

CDR3 coding DNA: TGCAGCGTTGAAGATCTGGCAGGGGGAGAAGCTTTCTTT. Amino acid sequence: CSVEDLAGGEAFF. The V call is TRBV29-1, the J call TRBJ1-1; TRBD1 agrees at 7 bases. The CDR3 is 13 residues long. V shed 0 bases and J 8 bases; nucleotides not matched to a gene: 6. Germline CDR1 is SQVTM and CDR2 is ANQGSEA.

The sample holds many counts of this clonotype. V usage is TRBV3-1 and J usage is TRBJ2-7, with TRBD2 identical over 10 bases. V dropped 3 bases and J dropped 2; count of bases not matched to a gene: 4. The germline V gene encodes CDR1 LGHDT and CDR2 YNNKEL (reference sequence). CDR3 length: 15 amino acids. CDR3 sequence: CASSHPLAGAYEQYF. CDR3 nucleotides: TGTGCCAGCAGCCACCCTCTAGCGGGGGCCTACGAGCAGTACTTC.

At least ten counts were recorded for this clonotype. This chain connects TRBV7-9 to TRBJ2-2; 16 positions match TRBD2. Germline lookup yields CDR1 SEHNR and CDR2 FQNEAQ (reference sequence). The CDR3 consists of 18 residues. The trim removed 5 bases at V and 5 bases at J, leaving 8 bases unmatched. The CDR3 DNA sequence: TGTGCCAGCAGCACTGGGACTAGCGGGGGGGCTTGGACCGGGGAGCTGTTTTTT. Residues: CASSTGTSGGAWTGELFF.

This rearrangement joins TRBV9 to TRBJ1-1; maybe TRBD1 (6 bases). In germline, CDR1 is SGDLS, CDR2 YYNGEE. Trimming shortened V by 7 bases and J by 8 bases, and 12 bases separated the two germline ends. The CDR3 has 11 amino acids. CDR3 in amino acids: CASGGDIEAFF. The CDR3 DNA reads TGTGCCAGCGGGGGGGACATCGAAGCTTTCTTT.

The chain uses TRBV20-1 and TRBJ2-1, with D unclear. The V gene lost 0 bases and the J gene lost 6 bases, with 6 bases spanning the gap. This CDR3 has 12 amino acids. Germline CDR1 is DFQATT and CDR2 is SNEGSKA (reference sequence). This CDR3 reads CSARDIGNEQFF. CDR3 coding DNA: TGCAGTGCTAGAGATATAGGCAATGAGCAGTTCTTC.

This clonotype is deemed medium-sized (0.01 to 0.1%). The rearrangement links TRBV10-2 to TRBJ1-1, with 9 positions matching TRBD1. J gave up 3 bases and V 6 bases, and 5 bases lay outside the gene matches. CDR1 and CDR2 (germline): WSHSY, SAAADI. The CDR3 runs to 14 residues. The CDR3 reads CASSKQGADTEAFF. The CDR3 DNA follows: TGCGCCAGCAGCAAACAGGGGGCGGACACTGAAGCTTTCTTT.

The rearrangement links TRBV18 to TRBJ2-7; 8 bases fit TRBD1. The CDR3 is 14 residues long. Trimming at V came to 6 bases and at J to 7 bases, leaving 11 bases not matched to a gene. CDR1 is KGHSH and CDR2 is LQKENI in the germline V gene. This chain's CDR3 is CASSPDRAPMEQYF. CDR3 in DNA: TGTGCCAGCTCCCCGGACAGGGCCCCTATGGAGCAGTACTTC. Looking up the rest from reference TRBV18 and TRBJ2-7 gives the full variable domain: NAGVMQNPRHLVRRRGQEARLRCSPMKGHSHVYWYRQLPEEGLKFMVYLQKENIIDESGMPKERFSAEFPKEGPSILRIQQVVRGDSAAYFCASSPDRAPMEQYFGPGTRLTVT.

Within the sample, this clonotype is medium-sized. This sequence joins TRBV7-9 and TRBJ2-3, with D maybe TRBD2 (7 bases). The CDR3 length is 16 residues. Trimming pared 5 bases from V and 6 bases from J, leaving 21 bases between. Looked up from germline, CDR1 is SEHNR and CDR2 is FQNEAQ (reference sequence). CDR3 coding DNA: TGTGCCAGCAGCCTCCCTCGGGCGGGGGCGGACGATACGCAGTATTTT. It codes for CASSLPRAGADDTQYF.

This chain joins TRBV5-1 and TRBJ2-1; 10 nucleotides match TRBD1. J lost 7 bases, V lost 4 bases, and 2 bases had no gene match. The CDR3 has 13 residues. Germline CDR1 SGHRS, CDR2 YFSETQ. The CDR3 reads CASSPGQGNEQFF. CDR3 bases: TGCGCCAGCAGCCCGGGACAGGGGAATGAGCAGTTCTTC.

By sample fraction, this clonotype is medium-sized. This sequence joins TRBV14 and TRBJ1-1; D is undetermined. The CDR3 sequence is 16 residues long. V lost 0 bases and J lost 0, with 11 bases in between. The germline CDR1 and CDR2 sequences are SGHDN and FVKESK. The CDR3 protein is CASSQDAATMNTEAFF. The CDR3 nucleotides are TGTGCCAGCAGCCAAGATGCGGCGACTATGAACACTGAAGCTTTCTTT.

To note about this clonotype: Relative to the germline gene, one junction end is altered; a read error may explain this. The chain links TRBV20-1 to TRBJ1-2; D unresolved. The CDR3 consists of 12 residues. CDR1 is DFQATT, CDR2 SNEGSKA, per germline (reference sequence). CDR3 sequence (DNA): TGCAGTGCTAGGACGGTGAACTATGACTACACCTTC. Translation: CSARTVNYDYTF.

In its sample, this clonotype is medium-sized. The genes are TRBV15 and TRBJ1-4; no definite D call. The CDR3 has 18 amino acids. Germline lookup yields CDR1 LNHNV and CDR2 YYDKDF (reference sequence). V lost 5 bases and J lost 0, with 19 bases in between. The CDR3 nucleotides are TGTGCCACCAGCCCCAACCCAGACATAATTGCAACTAATGAAAAACTGTTTTTT. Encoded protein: CATSPNPDIIATNEKLFF.

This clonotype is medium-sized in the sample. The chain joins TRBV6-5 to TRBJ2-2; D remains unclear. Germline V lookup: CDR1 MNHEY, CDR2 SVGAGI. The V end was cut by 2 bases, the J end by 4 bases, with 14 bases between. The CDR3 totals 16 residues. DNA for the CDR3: TGTGCCAGCAGTTACGGTCTTCGGTCGGCCACCGGGGAGCTGTTTTTT. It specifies CASSYGLRSATGELFF.

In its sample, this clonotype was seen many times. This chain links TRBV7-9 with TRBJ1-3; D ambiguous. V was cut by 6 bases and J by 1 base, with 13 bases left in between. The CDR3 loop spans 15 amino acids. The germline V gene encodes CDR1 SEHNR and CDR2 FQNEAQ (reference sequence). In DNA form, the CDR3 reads TGTGCCAGCAGGTCCCCTTCTAGTTCTGGAAACACCATATATTTT. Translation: CASRSPSSSGNTIYF.

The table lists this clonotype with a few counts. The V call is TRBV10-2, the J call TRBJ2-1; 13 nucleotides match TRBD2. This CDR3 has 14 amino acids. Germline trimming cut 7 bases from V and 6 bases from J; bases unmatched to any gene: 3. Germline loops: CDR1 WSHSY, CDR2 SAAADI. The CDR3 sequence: CASIGLAGANEQFF. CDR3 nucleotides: TGCGCCAGCATTGGACTAGCGGGGGCCAATGAGCAGTTCTTC.

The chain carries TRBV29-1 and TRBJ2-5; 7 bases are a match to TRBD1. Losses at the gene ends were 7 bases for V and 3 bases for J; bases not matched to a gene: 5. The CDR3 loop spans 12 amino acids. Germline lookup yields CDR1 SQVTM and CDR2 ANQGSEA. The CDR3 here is CSAQDREETQYF. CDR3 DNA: TGCAGCGCCCAAGACAGGGAAGAGACCCAGTACTTC.

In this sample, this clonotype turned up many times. The CDR3 loop is CASSFGPGNEQYF. CDR3 DNA: TGTGCCAGCAGCTTTGGGCCCGGCAACGAGCAGTACTTC. The chain joins TRBV5-6 to TRBJ2-7; D unclear. CDR3 size: 13 residues. The germline CDR1 and CDR2 sequences are SGHDT and YYEEEE. V shed 2 bases and J shed 5 bases, with 11 bases lying between them.

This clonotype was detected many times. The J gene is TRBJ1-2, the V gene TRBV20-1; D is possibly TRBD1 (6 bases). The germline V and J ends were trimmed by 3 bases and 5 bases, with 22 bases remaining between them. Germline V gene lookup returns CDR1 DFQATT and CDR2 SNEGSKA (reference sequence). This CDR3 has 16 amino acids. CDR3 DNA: TGCAGTGCTAGTGGAGCGGCGGGGGGCCAGGGTTATGGCTACACCTTC. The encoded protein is CSASGAAGGQGYGYTF.

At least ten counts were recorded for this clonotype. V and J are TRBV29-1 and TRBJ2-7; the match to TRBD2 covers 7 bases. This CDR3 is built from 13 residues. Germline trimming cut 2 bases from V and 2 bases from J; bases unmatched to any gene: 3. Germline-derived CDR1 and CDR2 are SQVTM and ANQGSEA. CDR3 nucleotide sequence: TGCAGCGTTGAAAGTGGGGGGGCCTACGAGCAGTACTTC. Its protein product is CSVESGGAYEQYF.

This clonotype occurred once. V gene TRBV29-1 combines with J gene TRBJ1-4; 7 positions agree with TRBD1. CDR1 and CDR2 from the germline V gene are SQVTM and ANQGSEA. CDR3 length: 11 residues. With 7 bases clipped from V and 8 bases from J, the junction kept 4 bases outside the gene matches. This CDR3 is CSDRGWEKLFF. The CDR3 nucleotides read TGCAGCGACAGGGGCTGGGAAAAACTGTTTTTT.

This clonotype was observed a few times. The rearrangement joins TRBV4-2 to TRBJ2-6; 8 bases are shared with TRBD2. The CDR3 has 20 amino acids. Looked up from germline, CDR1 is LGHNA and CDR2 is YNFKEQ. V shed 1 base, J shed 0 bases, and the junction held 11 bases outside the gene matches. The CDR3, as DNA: TGTGCCAGCAGCCAAGTCCTTCATCCTCGGGGGGGCTCTGGGGCCAACGTCCTGACTTTC. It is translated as CASSQVLHPRGGSGANVLTF.

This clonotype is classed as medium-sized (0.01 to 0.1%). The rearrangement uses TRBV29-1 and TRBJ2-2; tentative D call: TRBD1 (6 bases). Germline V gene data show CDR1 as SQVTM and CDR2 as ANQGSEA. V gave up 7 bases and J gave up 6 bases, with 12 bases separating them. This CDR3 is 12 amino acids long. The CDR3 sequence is CSGQDSSGELFF. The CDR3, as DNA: TGCAGCGGACAGGACAGCTCCGGGGAGCTGTTTTTT.

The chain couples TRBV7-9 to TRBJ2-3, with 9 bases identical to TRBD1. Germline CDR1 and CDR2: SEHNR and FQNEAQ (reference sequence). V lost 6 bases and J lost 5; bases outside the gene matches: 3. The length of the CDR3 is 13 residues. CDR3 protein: CASRQDRGDTQYF. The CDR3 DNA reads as TGTGCCAGCAGACAGGACAGGGGAGATACGCAGTATTTT.

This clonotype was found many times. CDR3 in amino acids: CASRTDSSYNEQFF. The CDR3 nucleotides are TGTGCCAGTCGCACGGACTCGTCCTACAATGAGCAGTTCTTC. The chain combines TRBV6-2 or TRBV6-3 with TRBJ2-1; D is perhaps TRBD2 (5 bases). The germline V gene encodes CDR1 MNHEY and CDR2 SVGEGT. CDR3 size: 14 residues. The germline V and J ends were trimmed by 9 bases and 1 base, with 13 bases remaining between them.